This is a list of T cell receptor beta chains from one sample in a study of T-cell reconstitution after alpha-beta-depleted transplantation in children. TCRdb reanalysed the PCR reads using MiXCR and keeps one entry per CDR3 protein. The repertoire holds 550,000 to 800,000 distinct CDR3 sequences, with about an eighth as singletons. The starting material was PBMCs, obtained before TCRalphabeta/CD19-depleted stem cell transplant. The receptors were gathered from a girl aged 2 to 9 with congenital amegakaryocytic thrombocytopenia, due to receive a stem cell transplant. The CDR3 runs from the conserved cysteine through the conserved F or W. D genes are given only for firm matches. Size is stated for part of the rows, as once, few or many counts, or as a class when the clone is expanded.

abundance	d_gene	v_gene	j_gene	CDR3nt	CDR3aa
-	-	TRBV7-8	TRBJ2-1	TGTGCCAGCAGCCCACGGACCCCCCTCGCTAGCTCTTTCTACAATGAGCAGTTCTTC	CASSPRTPLASSFYNEQFF
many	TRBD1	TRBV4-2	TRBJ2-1	TGTGCCAGCAGCCAAGATGGGTCCATACGACAGGGCTACAATGAGCAGTTCTTC	CASSQDGSIRQGYNEQFF
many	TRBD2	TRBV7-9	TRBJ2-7	TGTGCCAGCAGCTTAACTAGCGGGAATCTCGAGCAGTACTTC	CASSLTSGNLEQYF
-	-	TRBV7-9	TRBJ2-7	TGTGCCAGCAGCTTAAGCCGGCTCTCCTACGAGCAGTACTTC	CASSLSRLSYEQYF
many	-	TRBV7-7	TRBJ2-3	TGTGCCAGCAGCTCCGGGACCTCGCCAAATACGCAGTATTTT	CASSSGTSPNTQYF
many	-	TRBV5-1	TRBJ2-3	TGCGCCAGCAGCTTGGGCCAAGGGATACCCACAGATACGCAGTATTTT	CASSLGQGIPTDTQYF
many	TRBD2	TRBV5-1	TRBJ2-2	TGCGCCAGCAGCTTCCTAGCGGGATCGGGCACCGGGGAGCTGTTTTTT	CASSFLAGSGTGELFF
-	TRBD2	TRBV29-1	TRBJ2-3	TGCAGCGTTGGTCTAGCGGGAGCGGGAGATACGCAGTATTTT	CSVGLAGAGDTQYF
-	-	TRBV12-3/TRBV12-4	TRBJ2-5	TGTGCCAGCAGTTTGGACGGGACGGCAGGAGAGACCCAGTACTTC	CASSLDGTAGETQYF
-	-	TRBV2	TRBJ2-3	TGTGCCAGCATGGGGGGGCGCACAGATATGCAGTATTTT	CASMGGRTDMQYF
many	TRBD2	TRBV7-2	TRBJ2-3	TGTGGATCGGCTAGCGGGACCTACACAGATACGCAGTATTTT	CGSASGTYTDTQYF
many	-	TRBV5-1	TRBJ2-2	TGCGCCAGCAGCTTGAGGTACCCGAACAGGGTCACCGGGGAGCTGTTTTTT	CASSLRYPNRVTGELFF
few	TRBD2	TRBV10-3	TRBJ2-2	TGTGCCATCAGTGAGAGGCCAGCGGGAGGGCCCGGGGAGCTGTTTTTT	CAISERPAGGPGELFF
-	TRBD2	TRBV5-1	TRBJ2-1	TGCGCCAGCAGCACCGGGACTAGCGGGAGGGAAGGTTTAGATGAGCAGTTCTTC	CASSTGTSGREGLDEQFF
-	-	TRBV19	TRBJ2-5	TGTGCCAGTAGTATAAGGGACGAGACCCAGTACTTC	CASSIRDETQYF
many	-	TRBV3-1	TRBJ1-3	TGTGCCAGCAGCCACGGGGACGGAAACACCATATATTTT	CASSHGDGNTIYF
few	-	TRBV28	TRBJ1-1	TGTGCCAGCAGTTTTCCCACTGAAGCTTTCTTT	CASSFPTEAFF
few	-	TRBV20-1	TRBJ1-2	TGCAGTGCTAGAGAACAGGCCCCCAGGAACTATGGCTACACCTTC	CSAREQAPRNYGYTF